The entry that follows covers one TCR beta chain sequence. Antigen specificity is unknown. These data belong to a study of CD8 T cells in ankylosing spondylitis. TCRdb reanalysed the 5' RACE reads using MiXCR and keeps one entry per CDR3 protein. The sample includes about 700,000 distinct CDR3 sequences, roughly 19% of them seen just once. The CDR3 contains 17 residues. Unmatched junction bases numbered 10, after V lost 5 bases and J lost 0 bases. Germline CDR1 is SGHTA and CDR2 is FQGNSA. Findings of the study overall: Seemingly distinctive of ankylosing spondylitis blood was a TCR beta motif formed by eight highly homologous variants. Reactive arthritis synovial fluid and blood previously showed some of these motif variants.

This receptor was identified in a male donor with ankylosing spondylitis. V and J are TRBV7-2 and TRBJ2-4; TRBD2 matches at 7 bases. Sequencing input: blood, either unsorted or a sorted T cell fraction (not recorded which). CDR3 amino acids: CASSARAGLLAKNIQYF. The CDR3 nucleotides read TGTGCCAGCAGCGCCCGAGCGGGGTTACTAGCCAAAAACATTCAGTACTTC.